This T cell receptor beta chain was identified during a study of breast tumors, draining lymph nodes, adjacent tissues. Study findings and constraints: The data were judged consistent with most tumor T cells coming from lymph node and expanding in tumor. Data only fit, rather than demonstrated, lymph node origin of most tumor T cells. Compared with basal-like, luminal-like tumors shared significantly more repertoire with nontumor tissue. Compared with lymph nodes, tumors were less diverse; compared with nontumor tissue, more.

This clonotype was seen repeatedly, ten times or more. What it binds is unknown. The CDR3 runs to 17 residues. Germline V gives CDR1 SGHDT, CDR2 YYEEEE. Trimming stripped 1 base from V and 4 bases from J, with 20 bases between. The lymph nodes were axillary draining lymph nodes from breast cancer patients. TCRdb re-called the multiplex PCR reads through MiXCR, storing one row per CDR3 protein. Altogether 200,000 or so distinct CDR3 sequences are present, 31% being singletons, with the ten largest covering roughly 4%. The chain recombines TRBV5-6 with TRBJ1-2, with D possibly matching TRBD1 (5 bases). Sequencing input: axillary lymph node tissue. The receptor was derived from a female donor with breast cancer. Some clones in this sample may be carry-over from other donors' samples. CDR3 bases: TGTGCCAGCAGCTTGAGACGGGACCTCTTCTCAGGCTATGGCTACACCTTC. Amino acids: CASSLRRDLFSGYGYTF.